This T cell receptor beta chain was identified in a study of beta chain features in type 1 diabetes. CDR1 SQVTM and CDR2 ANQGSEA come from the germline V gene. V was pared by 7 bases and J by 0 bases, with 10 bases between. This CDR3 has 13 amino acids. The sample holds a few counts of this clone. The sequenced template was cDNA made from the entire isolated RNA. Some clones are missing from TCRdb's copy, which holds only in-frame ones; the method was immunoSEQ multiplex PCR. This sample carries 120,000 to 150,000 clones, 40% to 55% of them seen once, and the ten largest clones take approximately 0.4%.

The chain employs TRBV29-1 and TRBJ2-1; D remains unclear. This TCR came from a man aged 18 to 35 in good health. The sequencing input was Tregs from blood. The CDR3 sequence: CSAKESSYNEQFF. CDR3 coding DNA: TGCAGCGCAAAGGAGAGCTCCTACAATGAGCAGTTCTTC.